The clone carrying this T cell receptor beta chain was seen ten or more times. The antigen is not known. This entry comes from a study of blood T cells in healthy people across ages. Findings of the study overall: Naive T cell percentage by flow cytometry tracked strongly with beta diversity.

The people who gave samples were healthy Caucasians from Russia, aged 6 to 90. A J-beta primer mix and a sample-barcoded 5' primer were used in a second PCR of roughly 7 to 12 cycles. Every cDNA molecule carried a tag from a template-switch adaptor bearing 12 random nucleotides. TCRdb re-called the 5' RACE reads through MiXCR, storing one row per CDR3 protein. The table has 1.6 million or so distinct CDR3 sequences, almost 35% seen once. Germline lookup yields CDR1 SEHNR and CDR2 FQNEAQ (reference sequence). There are 13 residues in the CDR3. The trim removed 5 bases at V and 8 bases at J, leaving 8 bases unmatched.

V gene TRBV7-9 combines with J gene TRBJ1-2; 7 bases map to TRBD1. The TCR comes from a woman in her 30s in good health. The sequencing sample was made of blood. The CDR3 nucleotides are TGTGCCAGCAGCCTACAGGGGATGGAGGGCTACACCTTC. It is translated as CASSLQGMEGYTF.